This is a list of T cell receptor beta chains from one sample in a study of T cell changes during pregnancy in multiple sclerosis. Libraries were prepared by immunoSEQ multiplex PCR; TCRdb keeps only in-frame clonotypes and omits some of them. In the table there are 85,000 to 100,000 clones, roughly 92% of which are singletons. The specimen was peripheral blood, collected in the first trimester of pregnancy. The receptors stem from a female donor with multiple sclerosis, enrolled in a pregnancy study. Both conserved end residues are part of each CDR3. The D gene is left open where the match is weak. Only part of the rows carry a size: once, few, many, or a class if the clone is expanded.

D gene: -; clone size: -; J gene: TRBJ2-1; V gene: TRBV19; CDR3 protein: CASEGYSDEQFF; CDR3 DNA: TGTGCCAGTGAGGGCTACAGCGATGAGCAGTTCTTC
D gene: TRBD2; clone size: once; J gene: TRBJ2-1; V gene: TRBV4-1; CDR3 protein: CASSSHPGLASNEQFF; CDR3 DNA: TGCGCCAGCAGCTCCCATCCGGGACTAGCGAGCAATGAGCAGTTCTTC
D gene: TRBD1; clone size: -; J gene: TRBJ1-5; V gene: TRBV27; CDR3 protein: CASSLLGTGLDQPQHF; CDR3 DNA: TGTGCCAGCAGTTTACTTGGGACAGGTTTGGATCAGCCCCAGCATTTT
D gene: -; clone size: -; J gene: TRBJ2-7; V gene: TRBV7-9; CDR3 protein: CASLETGGPYEQYF; CDR3 DNA: TGTGCCAGCCTGGAGACAGGAGGTCCCTACGAGCAGTACTTC
D gene: -; clone size: -; J gene: TRBJ1-4; V gene: TRBV21-1; CDR3 protein: CASRTPWTGGGAKLFF; CDR3 DNA: TGTGCCAGCAGAACCCCTTGGACAGGGGGAGGGGCAAAACTGTTTTTT
D gene: -; clone size: -; J gene: TRBJ2-1; V gene: TRBV27; CDR3 protein: CASSSSTGTFSYNEQFF; CDR3 DNA: TGTGCCAGCAGTTCGTCAACCGGGACATTCTCCTACAATGAGCAGTTCTTC
D gene: -; clone size: -; J gene: TRBJ2-3; V gene: TRBV2; CDR3 protein: CASSDWLEGSTDTQYF; CDR3 DNA: TGTGCCAGCAGTGACTGGCTAGAAGGATCCACAGATACGCAGTATTTT
D gene: -; clone size: -; J gene: TRBJ2-1; V gene: TRBV19; CDR3 protein: CASSGLARRDEQFF; CDR3 DNA: TGTGCCAGTAGTGGTCTAGCGCGCAGGGATGAGCAGTTCTTC
D gene: -; clone size: -; J gene: TRBJ2-1; V gene: TRBV4-1; CDR3 protein: CASSQVQYNEQFF; CDR3 DNA: TGCGCCAGCAGCCAAGTCCAGTACAATGAGCAGTTCTTC
D gene: TRBD1; clone size: -; J gene: TRBJ2-5; V gene: TRBV30; CDR3 protein: CAWSGAGQGDETQYF; CDR3 DNA: TGTGCCTGGAGCGGGGCGGGACAGGGAGACGAGACCCAGTACTTC
D gene: -; clone size: -; J gene: TRBJ1-1; V gene: TRBV28; CDR3 protein: CASSLEGGTEAFF; CDR3 DNA: TGTGCCAGCAGTTTAGAGGGGGGGACTGAAGCTTTCTTT
D gene: -; clone size: -; J gene: TRBJ2-7; V gene: TRBV21-1; CDR3 protein: CASRTRLYRDRTPYEQYF; CDR3 DNA: TGTGCCAGCAGGACGCGGCTGTACCGGGACAGGACACCTTACGAGCAGTACTTC
D gene: -; clone size: -; J gene: TRBJ1-2; V gene: TRBV6-6; CDR3 protein: CASSLATVNGYTF; CDR3 DNA: TGTGCCAGCAGTTTGGCGACAGTTAATGGCTACACCTTC
D gene: -; clone size: once; J gene: TRBJ2-5; V gene: TRBV11-3; CDR3 protein: CASSRETQETQYF; CDR3 DNA: TGTGCCAGCAGCAGAGAAACCCAAGAGACCCAGTACTTC
D gene: TRBD1; clone size: -; J gene: TRBJ1-4; V gene: TRBV28; CDR3 protein: CASSSTTGFREKLFF; CDR3 DNA: TGTGCCAGCAGTTCTACGACAGGGTTTAGGGAAAAACTGTTTTTT
D gene: TRBD2; clone size: -; J gene: TRBJ2-2; V gene: TRBV28; CDR3 protein: CASSLAGGVTGELFF; CDR3 DNA: TGTGCCAGCAGTTTGGCGGGAGGAGTAACCGGGGAGCTGTTTTTT
D gene: -; clone size: -; J gene: TRBJ1-5; V gene: TRBV27; CDR3 protein: CASSLYHGNQPQHF; CDR3 DNA: TGTGCCAGCAGTTTATACCACGGGAATCAGCCCCAGCATTTT
D gene: -; clone size: -; J gene: TRBJ2-7; V gene: TRBV4-1; CDR3 protein: CASSQAGGDYEQYF; CDR3 DNA: TGCGCCAGCAGCCAAGCTGGAGGGGACTACGAGCAGTACTTC
D gene: TRBD1; clone size: -; J gene: TRBJ2-7; V gene: TRBV5-1; CDR3 protein: CASSFGTGGNEQYF; CDR3 DNA: TGCGCCAGCAGCTTCGGGACAGGGGGAAACGAGCAGTACTTC
D gene: -; clone size: -; J gene: TRBJ1-1; V gene: TRBV4-1; CDR3 protein: CASSQVEASNTEAFF; CDR3 DNA: TGCGCCAGCAGCCAAGTAGAAGCTTCGAACACTGAAGCTTTCTTT
D gene: -; clone size: -; J gene: TRBJ2-3; V gene: TRBV6-5; CDR3 protein: CASRTQGRGADTQYF; CDR3 DNA: TGTGCCAGCAGGACGCAGGGGAGGGGTGCAGATACGCAGTATTTT
D gene: -; clone size: -; J gene: TRBJ1-3; V gene: TRBV7-9; CDR3 protein: CASSPGQSNPGNTIYF; CDR3 DNA: TGTGCCAGCAGCCCCGGACAGTCGAACCCAGGAAACACCATATATTTT
D gene: -; clone size: -; J gene: TRBJ2-7; V gene: TRBV7-9; CDR3 protein: CASSFRDNSYEQYF; CDR3 DNA: TGTGCCAGCAGCTTCCGGGACAACTCCTACGAGCAGTACTTC
D gene: -; clone size: -; J gene: TRBJ2-1; V gene: TRBV7-9; CDR3 protein: CASSFEGTLNEQFF; CDR3 DNA: TGTGCCAGCAGCTTTGAGGGAACCTTGAATGAGCAGTTCTTC
D gene: TRBD2; clone size: -; J gene: TRBJ2-5; V gene: TRBV2; CDR3 protein: CASSVGLAGETQYF; CDR3 DNA: TGTGCCAGCAGTGTGGGACTAGCGGGAGAAACCCAGTACTTC
D gene: TRBD2; clone size: -; J gene: TRBJ2-1; V gene: TRBV6-5; CDR3 protein: CASSYSGAGGYNEQFF; CDR3 DNA: TGTGCCAGCAGTTACTCCGGGGCGGGAGGGTACAATGAGCAGTTCTTC
D gene: TRBD2; clone size: -; J gene: TRBJ2-1; V gene: TRBV6-5; CDR3 protein: CASSYRTSGTYNEQFF; CDR3 DNA: TGTGCCAGCAGTTATCGGACTAGCGGGACCTACAATGAGCAGTTCTTC
D gene: TRBD1; clone size: -; J gene: TRBJ2-7; V gene: TRBV5-4; CDR3 protein: CASSLGQGYNEQYF; CDR3 DNA: TGTGCCAGCAGCTTAGGACAGGGCTATAACGAGCAGTACTTC
D gene: -; clone size: -; J gene: TRBJ1-5; V gene: TRBV5-1; CDR3 protein: CASSLGPNQPQHF; CDR3 DNA: TGCGCCAGCAGTTTGGGGCCTAATCAGCCCCAGCATTTT
D gene: -; clone size: -; J gene: TRBJ2-1; V gene: TRBV5-1; CDR3 protein: CASSLAEQSSYNEQFF; CDR3 DNA: TGCGCCAGCAGCTTGGCCGAACAGAGCTCCTACAATGAGCAGTTCTTC
D gene: -; clone size: -; J gene: TRBJ1-5; V gene: TRBV7-2; CDR3 protein: CASSLAQAPQPQHF; CDR3 DNA: TGTGCCAGCAGCTTAGCCCAGGCGCCTCAGCCCCAGCATTTT
D gene: TRBD2; clone size: -; J gene: TRBJ2-7; V gene: TRBV28; CDR3 protein: CASSIPLGLAGVRSYEQYF; CDR3 DNA: TGTGCCAGCAGCATTCCCCTGGGACTAGCGGGAGTCCGGTCCTACGAGCAGTACTTC
D gene: TRBD1; clone size: -; J gene: TRBJ1-5; V gene: TRBV7-2; CDR3 protein: CASSGTGSNQPQHF; CDR3 DNA: TGTGCCAGCAGCGGGACAGGATCAAATCAGCCCCAGCATTTT
D gene: -; clone size: -; J gene: TRBJ1-5; V gene: TRBV2; CDR3 protein: CASSDVWGVGQPQHF; CDR3 DNA: TGTGCCAGCAGTGACGTCTGGGGGGTTGGGCAGCCCCAGCATTTT
D gene: -; clone size: -; J gene: TRBJ1-1; V gene: TRBV5-1; CDR3 protein: CASSFPGTEAFF; CDR3 DNA: TGCGCCAGCAGCTTCCCGGGTACTGAAGCTTTCTTT
D gene: -; clone size: -; J gene: TRBJ2-2; V gene: TRBV19; CDR3 protein: CASSIRGGELFF; CDR3 DNA: TGTGCCAGTAGTATCCGAGGCGGGGAGCTGTTTTTT
D gene: -; clone size: -; J gene: TRBJ2-6; V gene: TRBV20-1; CDR3 protein: CSPTGANVLTF; CDR3 DNA: TGCAGTCCCACTGGGGCCAACGTCCTGACTTTC
D gene: -; clone size: -; J gene: TRBJ1-2; V gene: TRBV18; CDR3 protein: CASSTRPGIDYGYTF; CDR3 DNA: TGTGCCAGCTCAACCCGCCCAGGGATCGACTATGGCTACACCTTC
D gene: -; clone size: -; J gene: TRBJ2-7; V gene: TRBV6-5; CDR3 protein: CASSYDTDYEQYF; CDR3 DNA: TGTGCCAGCAGTTATGACACGGACTACGAGCAGTACTTC
D gene: TRBD2; clone size: -; J gene: TRBJ2-1; V gene: TRBV30; CDR3 protein: CAWSPTSDYNEQFF; CDR3 DNA: TGTGCCTGGAGTCCCACTAGCGACTACAATGAGCAGTTCTTC
D gene: -; clone size: -; J gene: TRBJ1-5; V gene: TRBV2; CDR3 protein: CASSEVSVGEHGNQPQHF; CDR3 DNA: TGTGCCAGCAGTGAAGTCTCGGTTGGGGAGCACGGCAATCAGCCCCAGCATTTT
D gene: TRBD2; clone size: -; J gene: TRBJ2-1; V gene: TRBV27; CDR3 protein: CASSPVGLAGGNEQFF; CDR3 DNA: TGTGCCAGCAGCCCGGTAGGCCTAGCGGGAGGGAATGAGCAGTTCTTC
D gene: TRBD2; clone size: few; J gene: TRBJ2-5; V gene: TRBV5-1; CDR3 protein: CASSFGSGGGETQYF; CDR3 DNA: TGCGCCAGCAGCTTTGGTAGCGGGGGGGGAGAGACCCAGTACTTC
D gene: TRBD1; clone size: -; J gene: TRBJ1-2; V gene: TRBV27; CDR3 protein: CASRVTGGSYTF; CDR3 DNA: TGTGCCAGCAGGGTAACAGGGGGCAGCTACACCTTC
D gene: -; clone size: -; J gene: TRBJ1-1; V gene: TRBV4-1; CDR3 protein: CASSLGQLMNTEAFF; CDR3 DNA: TGCGCCAGCAGCCTGGGACAATTGATGAACACTGAAGCTTTCTTT
D gene: TRBD1; clone size: -; J gene: TRBJ1-5; V gene: TRBV7-2; CDR3 protein: CASSRDRGSNQPQHF; CDR3 DNA: TGTGCCAGCAGCCGGGACAGGGGAAGCAATCAGCCCCAGCATTTT